This T cell receptor (beta chain) was found in a study of blood T cells in healthy people across ages. General observations from the study: TCR beta diversity per million T cells fell roughly linearly with age.

Germline assignment: CDR1 SGHVS and CDR2 FQNEAQ. V dropped 7 bases and J dropped 2 bases, with 14 bases sitting between them. The CDR3 is made up of 14 amino acids. Worth noting for this clonotype: Its target is not known.

The use of a sample-barcoded 5' primer and a J-beta primer mix characterized a second PCR of roughly 6 to 11 cycles. Every cDNA was tagged by a template-switch adaptor with 12 random nucleotides. TCRdb reprocessed the 5' RACE reads with MiXCR, giving one entry per CDR3 protein. The sample includes fewer than 2,000,000 distinct CDR3 sequences, about 31% of them seen just once. The chain uses TRBV7-8 and TRBJ2-5; possibly TRBD2 for D (6 bases). This TCR was sampled from a woman aged 25 to 39 in good health. The specimen sequenced was blood. The CDR3: CASTRGWGQETQYF. The CDR3 DNA sequence: TGTGCCAGCACCCGGGGGTGGGGGCAAGAGACCCAGTACTTC.